The 9 T cell receptor beta chains reported below all come from one sample, sequenced in a study of blood T cell repertoires in COVID-19. Libraries were prepared by immunoSEQ multiplex PCR; TCRdb keeps only in-frame clonotypes and omits some of them. This table holds approximately 140,000 clones, 80% to 90% found once. Input material: peripheral blood. Every receptor here comes from a woman aged 60-75 years with COVID-19, enrolled during active disease.

V and J are TRBV5-6 and TRBJ1-2, with no clear D. The V gene lost 0 bases and the J gene lost 5 bases, with 23 bases spanning the gap. Germline V gene data show CDR1 as SGHDT and CDR2 as YYEEEE. The length of the CDR3 is 18 residues. The CDR3 sequence: CASSLVEGRLGPGYGYTF. The CDR3 DNA sequence: TGTGCCAGCAGCTTGGTAGAGGGAAGACTTGGGCCAGGATATGGCTACACCTTC.

This clone was seen once. The gene calls are TRBV7-2 and TRBJ2-1; possibly TRBD2 for D (6 bases). Germline V lookup: CDR1 SGHTA, CDR2 FQGNSA. This CDR3 comprises 15 residues. V lost 0 bases to trimming and J lost 8 bases, with 14 bases between them. This chain's CDR3 is CASSLALVGGHEQFF. The CDR3 DNA sequence: TGTGCCAGCAGCTTAGCGCTGGTCGGGGGACATGAGCAGTTCTTC.

This clone was found once. The chain uses TRBV19 and TRBJ2-7; TRBD2 aligns across 7 bases. CDR1 LNHDA and CDR2 SQIVND come from the germline V gene (reference sequence). The CDR3 runs to 14 residues. Germline trimming cut 4 bases from V and 0 bases from J; bases unmatched to any gene: 3. The DNA of the CDR3 is TGTGCCAGTAGTAGGGGGGGGTTCTCCTACGAGCAGTACTTC. This translates into CASSRGGFSYEQYF.

The V call is TRBV4-1, the J call TRBJ1-1; 8 nucleotides line up with TRBD1. The V segment lost 4 bases and the J segment 0 bases; nucleotides outside the gene matches: 4. This CDR3 is 15 amino acids long. Germline V gives CDR1 MGHRA, CDR2 YSYEKL. The CDR3 reads CASSRRQGMNTEAFF. CDR3 nucleotides: TGCGCCAGCAGCCGGCGACAGGGGATGAACACTGAAGCTTTCTTT.

The DNA for the CDR3 is TGTGCCAGCACGGAGGTCAATCAGCCCCAGCATTTT. This sequence encodes CASTEVNQPQHF. The chain recombines TRBV9 with TRBJ1-5; D remains ambiguous. The germline V gene has CDR1 SGDLS and CDR2 YYNGEE. Trimming removed 6 bases at V and 3 bases at J, with 7 bases between. CDR3 length: 12 residues. The full variable domain, completed using reference TRBV9 and TRBJ1-5, is DSGVTQTPKHLITATGQRVTLRCSPRSGDLSVYWYQQSLDQGLQFLIQYYNGEERAKGNILERFSAQQFPDLHSELNLSSLELGDSALYFCASTEVNQPQHFGDGTRLSIL.

V gene TRBV13 combines with J gene TRBJ1-1; 8 bases fit TRBD1. CDR1 and CDR2 (germline): PRHDT, FYEKMQ (reference sequence). V was pared by 5 bases and J by 3 bases, with 5 bases of the junction left unmatched. This CDR3 comprises 14 residues. CDR3 in DNA: TGTGCCAGCAGCAACCCGACAGGGGACACTGAAGCTTTCTTT. It codes for CASSNPTGDTEAFF.

V usage is TRBV7-9 and J usage is TRBJ1-6; the match to TRBD1 covers 8 bases. The germline V gene encodes CDR1 SEHNR and CDR2 FQNEAQ (reference sequence). With 4 bases clipped from V and 6 bases from J, the junction kept 8 bases outside the gene matches. This CDR3 is 16 amino acids long. The CDR3: CASSSWGQVFNSPLHF. Here the CDR3 DNA reads TGTGCCAGCAGCTCCTGGGGACAGGTTTTTAATTCACCCCTCCACTTT.

The chain recombines TRBV23-1 with TRBJ2-7; tentative D call: TRBD1 (5 bases). TRBV23-1 is sorted into the ORF group, with uncertain function. V gave up 3 bases and J gave up 5 bases, with 11 bases separating them. The CDR3 has 13 amino acids. CDR3 coding DNA: TGCGCCAGCAGTCATCGCAGGGTCCACGAGCAGTACTTC. This gives the protein CASSHRRVHEQYF.

The rearrangement links TRBV9 to TRBJ2-1; D unresolved. CDR3 length: 13 amino acids. Germline V gene data show CDR1 as SGDLS and CDR2 as YYNGEE. The V end lost 4 bases, the J end lost 5 bases, and 10 bases lay between the germline ends. CDR3 sequence (DNA): TGTGCCAGCAGCCCTTTTGAGAACAATGAGCAGTTCTTC. It codes for CASSPFENNEQFF.